This T cell receptor beta chain is from a study of control samples from healthy donors and cancer patients. Sequencing used immunoSEQ multiplex PCR; TCRdb keeps in-frame clones, though not all of them. The data hold over 200,000 clones, with almost 85% observed a single time. Germline V CDR1 and CDR2: SEHNR, FQNEAQ (reference sequence). V was trimmed by 2 bases and J by 0 bases, leaving 8 bases between them. CDR3 length: 14 amino acids. This clonotype was sampled from a woman aged 55 to 70 with lung cancer. What was sequenced was PBMCs. This sequence joins TRBV7-9 and TRBJ2-7, with D possibly being TRBD1 (5 bases). The CDR3 DNA sequence: TGTGCCAGCAGCTTATCTCAGGGCTCCTACGAGCAGTACTTC. Protein: CASSLSQGSYEQYF.